This T cell receptor beta chain was sequenced during a study of cytomegalovirus exposure and HLA in healthy donors. This clone was counted between two and nine times. Its matching antigen is unknown. The PCR was carried out with 60 Vbeta primers and 13 Jbeta primers. Sequenced by immunoSEQ multiplex PCR; TCRdb stores in-frame clones only, minus some. This table holds 150,000 to 200,000 clones, roughly four fifths found once. Study-level points and caveats: Specificity of three CMV-associated chains for CMV antigens was verified in vitro. Later work showed greater clonal expansion in HLA-associated TCR beta chains than in equally common others.

The CDR3 has 16 amino acids. Germline CDR1 and CDR2: SGHDN and FVKESK. After removal of 0 bases from V and 4 bases from J, the junction contained 3 bases not matched to a gene. The donors comprised healthy bone marrow donors. The clonotype comes from a man aged 50 to 60 in good health and CMV-seropositive. The J gene is TRBJ2-1, the V gene TRBV14; 10 nucleotides match TRBD2. Specimen: PBMCs. Written as DNA, the CDR3 is TGTGCCAGCAGCCAAGATTGGACTAGCGGTTACAATGAGCAGTTCTTC. Its translation: CASSQDWTSGYNEQFF.